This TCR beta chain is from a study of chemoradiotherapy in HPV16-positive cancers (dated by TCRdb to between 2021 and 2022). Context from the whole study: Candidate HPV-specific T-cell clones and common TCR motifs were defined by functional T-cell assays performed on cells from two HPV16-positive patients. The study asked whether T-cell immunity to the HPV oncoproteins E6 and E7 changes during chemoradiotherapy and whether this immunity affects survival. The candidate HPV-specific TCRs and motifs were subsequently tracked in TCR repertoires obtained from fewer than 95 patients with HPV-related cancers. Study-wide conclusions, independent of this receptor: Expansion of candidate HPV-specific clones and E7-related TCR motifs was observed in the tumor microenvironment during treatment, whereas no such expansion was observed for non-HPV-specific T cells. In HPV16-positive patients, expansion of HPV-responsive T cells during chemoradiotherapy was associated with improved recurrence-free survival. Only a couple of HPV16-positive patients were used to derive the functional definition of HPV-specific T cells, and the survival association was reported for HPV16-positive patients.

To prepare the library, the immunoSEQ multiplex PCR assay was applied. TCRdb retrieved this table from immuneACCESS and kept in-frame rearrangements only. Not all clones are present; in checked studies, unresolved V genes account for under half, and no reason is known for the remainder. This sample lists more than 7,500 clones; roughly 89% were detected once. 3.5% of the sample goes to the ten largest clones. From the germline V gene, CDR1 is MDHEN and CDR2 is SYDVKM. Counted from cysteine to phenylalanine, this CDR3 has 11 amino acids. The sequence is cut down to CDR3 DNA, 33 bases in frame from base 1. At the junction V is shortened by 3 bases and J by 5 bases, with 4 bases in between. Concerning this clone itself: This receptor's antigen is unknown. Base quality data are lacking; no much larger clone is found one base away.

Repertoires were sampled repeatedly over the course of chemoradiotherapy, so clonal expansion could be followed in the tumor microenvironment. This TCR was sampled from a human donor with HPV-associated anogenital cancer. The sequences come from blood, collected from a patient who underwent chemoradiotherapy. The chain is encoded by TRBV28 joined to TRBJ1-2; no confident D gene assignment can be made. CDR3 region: CASSFGYGYTF. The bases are TGTGCCAGCAGTTTCGGGTATGGCTACACCTTC.